This T cell receptor (beta chain) was captured in a study of blood T cell repertoires in COVID-19. Assay: immunoSEQ multiplex PCR; the TCRdb copy retains only in-frame clones and omits some. The table has tens of thousands of clones, 82% seen once; the top ten hold around 29%. CDR3 length: 15 amino acids. Germline assignment: CDR1 MGHRA and CDR2 YSYEKL. V was cut by 0 bases and J by 0 bases, with 6 bases left in between. This clone occurred once. The specimen sequenced was peripheral blood. This rearrangement joins TRBV4-1 to TRBJ1-3; D remains unclear. The TCR originated in a human donor in a cohort sampled during active COVID-19. The CDR3 DNA reads as TGCGCCAGCAGCCAAGAAGCGTACTCTGGAAACACCATATATTTT. This gives the protein CASSQEAYSGNTIYF.